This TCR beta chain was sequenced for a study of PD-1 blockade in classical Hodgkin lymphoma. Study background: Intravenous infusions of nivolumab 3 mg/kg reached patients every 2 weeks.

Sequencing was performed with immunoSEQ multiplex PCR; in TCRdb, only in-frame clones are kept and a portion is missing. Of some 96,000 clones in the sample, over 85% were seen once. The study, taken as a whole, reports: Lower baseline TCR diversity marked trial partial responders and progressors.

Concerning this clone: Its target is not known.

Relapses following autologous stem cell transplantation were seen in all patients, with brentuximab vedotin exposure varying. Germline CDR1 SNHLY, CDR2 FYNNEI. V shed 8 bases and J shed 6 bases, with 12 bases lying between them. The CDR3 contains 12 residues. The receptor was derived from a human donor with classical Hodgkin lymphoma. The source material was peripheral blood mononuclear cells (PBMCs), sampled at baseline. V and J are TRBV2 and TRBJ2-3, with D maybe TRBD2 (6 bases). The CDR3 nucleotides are TGTGCCAGCCTACTAGCCGGGGATACGCAGTATTTT. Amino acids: CASLLAGDTQYF.